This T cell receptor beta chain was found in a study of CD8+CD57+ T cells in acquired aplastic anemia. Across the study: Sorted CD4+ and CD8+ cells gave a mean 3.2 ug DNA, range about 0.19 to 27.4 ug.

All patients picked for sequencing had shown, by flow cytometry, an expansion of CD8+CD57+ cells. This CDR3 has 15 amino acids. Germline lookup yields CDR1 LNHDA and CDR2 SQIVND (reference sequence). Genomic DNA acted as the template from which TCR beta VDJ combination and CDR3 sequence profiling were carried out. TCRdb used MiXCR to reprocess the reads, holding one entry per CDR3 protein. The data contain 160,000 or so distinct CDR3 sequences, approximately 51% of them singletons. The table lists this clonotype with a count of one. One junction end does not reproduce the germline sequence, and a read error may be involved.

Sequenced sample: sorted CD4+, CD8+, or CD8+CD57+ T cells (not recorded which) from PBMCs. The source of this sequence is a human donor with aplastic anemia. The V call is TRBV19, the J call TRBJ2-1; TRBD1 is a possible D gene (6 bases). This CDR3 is CASSIRQAWNNGQFF. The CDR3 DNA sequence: TGTGCCAGTAGTATCAGACAGGCATGGAACAATGGGCAGTTCTTC.